The 20 T cell receptor beta chains given below trace back to one sample, sequenced in a study of cytomegalovirus exposure and HLA in healthy donors. With 60 Vbeta and 13 Jbeta primers, the PCR was carried out. The protocol was immunoSEQ multiplex PCR, while the TCRdb copy is restricted to in-frame clones and leaves out a portion. The sample has 140,000 or so clones, about 80% seen once; the top ten hold 4.5%. What was sequenced was PBMCs. These receptors all come from a man in his forties or fifties in good health and CMV-seronegative.

The gene calls are TRBV4-1 and TRBJ2-3; 8 bases fit TRBD1. Unmatched junction bases numbered 11, after V lost 0 bases and J lost 6 bases. The CDR3 extends over 17 amino acids. Germline-derived CDR1 and CDR2 are MGHRA and YSYEKL. DNA of the CDR3: TGCGCCAGCAGCCAAGAACCGTCAGGGGGCCTTAGGGATACGCAGTATTTT. It yields the protein CASSQEPSGGLRDTQYF.

The V call is TRBV19, the J call TRBJ2-1; D may be TRBD2 (6 bases). The V end lost 1 base, the J end lost 4 bases, and 11 bases lay between the germline ends. CDR3 length: 15 amino acids. The germline CDR1 and CDR2 sequences are LNHDA and SQIVND (reference sequence). In DNA, the CDR3 is TGTGCCAGTAGTATAGTTGCGGGGCTGTACAATGAGCAGTTCTTC. Amino acids: CASSIVAGLYNEQFF.

The V call is TRBV18, the J call TRBJ2-1; 8 bases map to TRBD2. J was trimmed by 2 bases and V by 2 bases; bases with no gene match: 5. The CDR3 runs to 16 residues. The germline V gene has CDR1 KGHSH and CDR2 LQKENI. Written as DNA, the CDR3 is TGTGCCAGCTCACCAGCAAGCGGGGGCCCCTACAATGAGCAGTTCTTC. As protein: CASSPASGGPYNEQFF.

The chain carries TRBV6-5 and TRBJ2-7, with 7 positions matching TRBD1. The V and J ends lost 5 bases and 7 bases, in that order; junction bases with no gene match: 8. CDR3 length equals 13 residues. Germline loops: CDR1 MNHEY, CDR2 SVGAGI. The CDR3 nucleotides are TGTGCCAGCAGTATGACAGGGTCGGGTGAGCAGTACTTC. It codes for CASSMTGSGEQYF.

The rearrangement joins TRBV19 to TRBJ1-5, with 7 bases that match TRBD1. Germline lookup yields CDR1 LNHDA and CDR2 SQIVND (reference sequence). The CDR3 contains 15 residues. Germline trimming cut 6 bases from V and 6 bases from J; bases unmatched to any gene: 11. CDR3 loop: CASSQLQGMGQPQHF. The CDR3 DNA reads as TGTGCCAGTAGCCAACTACAGGGGATGGGTCAGCCCCAGCATTTT. The entire variable domain, with the rest obtained from reference TRBV19 and TRBJ1-5, is as follows: DGGITQSPKYLFRKEGQNVTLSCEQNLNHDAMYWYRQDPGQGLRLIYYSQIVNDFQKGDIAEGYSVSREKKESFPLTVTSAQKNPTAFYLCASSQLQGMGQPQHFGDGTRLSIL.

The chain joins TRBV5-4 to TRBJ1-6, with 11 bases matching TRBD1. Germline CDR1 and CDR2: SGHNT and YYREEE (reference sequence). V dropped 4 bases and J dropped 10; count of bases not matched to a gene: 10. The CDR3 spans 16 residues. The CDR3 DNA follows: TGTGCCAGCAGCCCCAGGACAGGGGGCGAGTACTCACCCCTCCACTTT. This gives the protein CASSPRTGGEYSPLHF. The whole variable domain, remainder taken from reference TRBV5-4 and TRBJ1-6, is ETGVTQSPTHLIKTRGQQVTLRCSSQSGHNTVSWYQQALGQGPQFIFQYYREEENGRGNFPPRFSGLQFPNYSSELNVNALELDDSALYLCASSPRTGGEYSPLHFGNGTRLTVT.

The J gene is TRBJ2-3, the V gene TRBV6-5, with D perhaps TRBD1 (6 bases). V lost 5 bases to trimming and J lost 6 bases, with 15 bases between them. This CDR3 spans 14 amino acids. From germline, CDR1 is MNHEY and CDR2 SVGAGI. CDR3 sequence reads: CASSDTGLRDTQYF. The DNA of the CDR3 is TGTGCCAGCAGTGACACAGGGTTGAGGGATACGCAGTATTTT.

This chain uses TRBV7-6 with TRBJ1-1, with TRBD1 matching over 9 bases. The V gene end was trimmed by 2 bases and the J gene end by 6 bases; junction bases not matched to a gene: 4. CDR3 length: 14 residues. Germline V gene lookup returns CDR1 SGHVS and CDR2 FNYEAQ. This CDR3 reads CASSLIDRGSEAFF. The CDR3 region has the DNA TGTGCCAGCAGCTTAATCGACAGGGGGTCTGAAGCTTTCTTT.

This chain links TRBV30 with TRBJ1-1, with TRBD1 identical over 10 bases. V trimming: 2 bases; J trimming: 4 bases; junction bases outside the gene matches: 13. The length of the CDR3 is 17 residues. Germline lookup yields CDR1 GTSNPN and CDR2 SVGIG (reference sequence). CDR3 DNA sequence: TGTGCCTGGAGTTCGATCCCCGGGACAGGGGTTGGCACTGAAGCTTTCTTT. It is translated as CAWSSIPGTGVGTEAFF.

J is TRBJ1-5 and V is TRBV7-2, with 11 bases fitting TRBD1. V was pared by 8 bases and J by 6 bases, with 3 bases of the junction left unmatched. There are 13 residues in the CDR3. CDR1 is SGHTA and CDR2 is FQGNSA in the germline V gene. CDR3 bases: TGTGCCAGCGGGACAGGGGGTCTTCAGCCCCAGCATTTT. Its protein product is CASGTGGLQPQHF.

V usage is TRBV9 and J usage is TRBJ2-7; 9 nucleotides agree with TRBD1. V trimming: 8 bases; J trimming: 4 bases; junction bases outside the gene matches: 10. This CDR3 contains 14 residues. Germline CDR1 SGDLS, CDR2 YYNGEE. The CDR3 loop reads CASSTGTGIYEQYF. DNA of the CDR3: TGTGCCAGTTCCACCGGGACAGGGATATACGAGCAGTACTTC.

For this clone: This CDR3 is also generated by other DNA sequences in the sample. The chain links TRBV9 to TRBJ2-1, with 7 bases lining up with TRBD1. Germline CDR1 SGDLS, CDR2 YYNGEE. The CDR3 length is 13 residues. The ends lost 3 bases at V and 5 bases at J; junction bases unmatched: 2. The CDR3, as DNA: TGTGCCAGCAGCGAGCAGGGGGACAATGAGCAGTTCTTC. The encoded protein is CASSEQGDNEQFF. The variable domain in full, with the rest retrieved from reference TRBV9 and TRBJ2-1, is DSGVTQTPKHLITATGQRVTLRCSPRSGDLSVYWYQQSLDQGLQFLIQYYNGEERAKGNILERFSAQQFPDLHSELNLSSLELGDSALYFCASSEQGDNEQFFGPGTRLTVL.

This rearrangement joins TRBV7-2 to TRBJ2-1, with a tentative D call TRBD2 (6 bases). Between the trimmed V and J ends, which lost 6 bases and 7 bases, there was a span of 22 bases. CDR3 length equals 16 residues. The germline V gene has CDR1 SGHTA and CDR2 FQGNSA. The CDR3 DNA reads as TGTGCCAGCAGTTTTCCGGGACTCCCCTTTGGGAATGAGCAGTTCTTC. Its translation: CASSFPGLPFGNEQFF.

A single count supports this clone. The chain combines TRBV4-3 with TRBJ1-2; 11 bases fit TRBD1. V trimming: 3 bases; J trimming: 8 bases; junction bases outside the gene matches: 11. CDR1 and CDR2 from the germline V gene are LGHNA and YSLEER. This CDR3 comprises 16 residues. CDR3 amino acids: CASSHRTGGGIKGYTF. The DNA for the CDR3 is TGCGCCAGCAGCCACCGGACAGGGGGCGGTATAAAGGGCTACACCTTC.

The table lists this clone with a few counts. This chain links TRBV5-8 with TRBJ2-3; D not resolved. This CDR3 has 13 residues. CDR1 and CDR2 (germline): SGHTS, YDEGEE. V lost 4 bases and J lost 6, with 12 bases in between. CDR3 coding DNA: TGTGCCAGCAGCACGGTACCTTGGGATACGCAGTATTTT. Translated, it gives CASSTVPWDTQYF.

This rearrangement joins TRBV7-2 to TRBJ1-2; 7 nucleotides match TRBD1. The CDR3 spans 13 residues. The germline V gene encodes CDR1 SGHTA and CDR2 FQGNSA. After removal of 5 bases from V and 3 bases from J, the junction contained 3 bases not matched to a gene. The CDR3 loop is CASSQDRDYGYTF. DNA for the CDR3: TGTGCCAGCAGCCAAGACAGGGACTATGGCTACACCTTC. Combining the CDR3 with reference TRBV7-2 and TRBJ1-2 gives the whole variable domain GAGVSQSPSNKVTEKGKDVELRCDPISGHTALYWYRQSLGQGLEFLIYFQGNSAPDKSGLPSDRFSAERTGGSVSTLTIQRTQQEDSAVYLCASSQDRDYGYTFGSGTRLTVV.

CDR3 in amino acids: CASSGDRGIETQYF. The CDR3 DNA sequence: TGTGCCAGCAGTGGGGACAGGGGGATAGAGACCCAGTACTTC. This sequence joins TRBV2 and TRBJ2-5; 11 bases align to TRBD1. Trimming took 4 bases from V and 4 from J; bases not matched to a gene: 2. This CDR3 is built from 14 residues. From germline, CDR1 is SNHLY and CDR2 FYNNEI. The whole variable domain, filled in from reference TRBV2 and TRBJ2-5, reads EPEVTQTPSHQVTQMGQEVILRCVPISNHLYFYWYRQILGQKVEFLVSFYNNEISEKSEIFDDQFSVERPDGSNFTLKIRSTKLEDSAMYFCASSGDRGIETQYFGPGTRLLVL.

In this sample, this clone turned up a few times. The rearrangement uses TRBV7-6 and TRBJ1-6; 8 nucleotides line up with TRBD1. Losses at the gene ends were 5 bases for V and 7 bases for J; bases not matched to a gene: 4. CDR3 length: 14 residues. Germline V CDR1 and CDR2: SGHVS, FNYEAQ. The CDR3 spells CASSETGVNSPLHF. The CDR3 DNA sequence: TGTGCCAGCAGCGAGACAGGGGTCAATTCACCCCTCCACTTT.

A note on this clone: Other DNA sequences in this specimen translate into the identical CDR3. This chain connects TRBV29-1 to TRBJ1-6, with 7 bases lining up with TRBD1. Germline-derived CDR1 and CDR2 are SQVTM and ANQGSEA. The CDR3 runs 13 residues. V shed 4 bases, J shed 6 bases, and the junction held 3 bases outside the gene matches. CDR3 nucleotide sequence: TGCAGCGTTGCGGCAGGGGGTAATTCACCCCTCCACTTT. Protein product: CSVAAGGNSPLHF.

This rearrangement joins TRBV6-5 to TRBJ2-1; the D gene is possibly TRBD2 (6 bases). This CDR3 is 15 amino acids long. Trimming took 5 bases from V and 6 from J, leaving 17 bases between them. The germline V gene encodes CDR1 MNHEY and CDR2 SVGAGI. The CDR3 protein is CASSPAGFVSNEQFF. In DNA form, the CDR3 reads TGTGCCAGCAGTCCGGCGGGGTTTGTCTCCAATGAGCAGTTCTTC.